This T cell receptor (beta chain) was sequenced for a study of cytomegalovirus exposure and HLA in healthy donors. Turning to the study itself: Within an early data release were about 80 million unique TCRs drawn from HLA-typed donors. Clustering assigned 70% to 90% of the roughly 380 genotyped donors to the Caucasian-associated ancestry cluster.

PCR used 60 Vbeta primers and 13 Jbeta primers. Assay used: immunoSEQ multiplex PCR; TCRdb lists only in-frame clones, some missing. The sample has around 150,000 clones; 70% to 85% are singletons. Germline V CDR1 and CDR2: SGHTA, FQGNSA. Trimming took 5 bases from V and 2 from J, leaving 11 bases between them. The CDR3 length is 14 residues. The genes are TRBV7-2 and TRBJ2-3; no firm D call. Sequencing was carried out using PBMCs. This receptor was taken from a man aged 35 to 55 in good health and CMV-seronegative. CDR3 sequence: CASSLGRITDTQYF. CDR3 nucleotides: TGTGCCAGCAGCCTGGGCAGGATCACAGATACGCAGTATTTT.